The T cell receptor (beta chain) described here comes from a study of T-cell memory formation after mild COVID-19. This clonotype was seen many times. Each CDR3 protein is one row after TCRdb ran MiXCR on the 5' RACE reads. The table records about 150,000 distinct CDR3 sequences, about 25% of them present only once. The length of the CDR3 is 11 residues. Deletions cut 5 bases from V and 8 bases from J, with 7 bases between. Germline-derived CDR1 and CDR2 are MGHDK and SYGVNS. The receptor's source is an adult woman who had mild COVID-19 (a few samples of this study predate the infection). Cell type and time point are not known. Sequenced sample: PBMCs or a T cell subset sorted from them (not recorded which). The V call is TRBV25-1, the J call TRBJ2-1; D is unresolved. The CDR3 nucleotides read TGTGCCAGCAGTTTAAGGGATGAGCAGTTCTTC. This gives the protein CASSLRDEQFF.